This T cell receptor beta chain was captured by sequencing in a study of regulatory T cells in long-lasting Graves disease. This CDR3 has 16 residues. The V end was cut by 3 bases, the J end by 5 bases, with 21 bases between. Germline V gives CDR1 GTSNPN, CDR2 SVGIG (reference sequence). Arm-PCR of CDR3 regions with iRepertoire HTBI primers generated TCR beta libraries. TCRdb redid the calling of the multiplex PCR reads with MiXCR, one entry per CDR3 protein. Here the sample spans almost 450,000 distinct CDR3 sequences, roughly 17% being singletons. Indicated time point: newly diagnosed GD, antithyroid drugs for less than 3 months. The TCR library used RNA extracted from PBMCs. In this sample, this clonotype turned up a few times. These data are also associated with another study on T cells in Graves' hyperthyroidism and ophthalmopathy.

The J gene is TRBJ2-3, the V gene TRBV30; a possible D gene is TRBD2 (6 bases). The sequences come from peripheral blood mononuclear cells (PBMCs), collected at new diagnosis, from a patient treated with antithyroid drugs. The sequence was obtained from a woman aged 30 to 39 with Graves disease. This CDR3 is CAWSVPRTAREDTQYF. CDR3 DNA: TGTGCCTGGAGCGTACCCCGAACCGCGCGGGAAGATACGCAGTATTTT.